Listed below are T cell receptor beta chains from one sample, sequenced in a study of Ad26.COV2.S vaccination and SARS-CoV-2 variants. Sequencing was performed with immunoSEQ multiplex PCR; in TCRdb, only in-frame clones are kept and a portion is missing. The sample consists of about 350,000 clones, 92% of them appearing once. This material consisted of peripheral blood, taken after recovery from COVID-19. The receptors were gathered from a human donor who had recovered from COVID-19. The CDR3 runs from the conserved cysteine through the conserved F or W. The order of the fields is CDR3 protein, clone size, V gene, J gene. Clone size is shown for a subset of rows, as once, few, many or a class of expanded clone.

CDR3: CASTGTGTNYGYTF
size: NA
V: TRBV10-2
J: TRBJ1-2

CDR3: CASSIGTNQPQHF
size: NA
V: TRBV2
J: TRBJ1-5

CDR3: CASSLYVPRGNTEAFF
size: NA
V: TRBV5-1
J: TRBJ1-1

CDR3: CASSQDANRANLNYGYTF
size: NA
V: TRBV4-1
J: TRBJ1-2

CDR3: CASSVEDRVSGNTIYF
size: NA
V: TRBV9
J: TRBJ1-3

CDR3: CASSQEIGWAGAQYF
size: NA
V: TRBV3-1/TRBV3-2
J: TRBJ2-5

CDR3: CASSRAGTGAYEQYF
size: NA
V: TRBV7-9
J: TRBJ2-7

CDR3: CASRTDRASPLHF
size: NA
V: TRBV19
J: TRBJ1-6

CDR3: CASSLSGGGLYEQYF
size: NA
V: TRBV5-4
J: TRBJ2-7

CDR3: CASSQDQALPVYEQYF
size: once
V: TRBV3-1/TRBV3-2
J: TRBJ2-7

CDR3: CASSLSGANYGYTF
size: NA
V: TRBV5-4
J: TRBJ1-2

CDR3: CASSWTGEDTEAFF
size: NA
V: TRBV5-4
J: TRBJ1-1

CDR3: CASSWDRRYNEQFF
size: NA
V: TRBV25-1
J: TRBJ2-1

CDR3: CASSQVLTIEAFF
size: NA
V: TRBV6-1
J: TRBJ1-1

CDR3: CASRRGEPNQPQHF
size: NA
V: TRBV19
J: TRBJ1-5

CDR3: CSAKADYEQYF
size: NA
V: TRBV29-1
J: TRBJ2-7

CDR3: CASSRLQGQGASSGANVLTF
size: NA
V: TRBV7-6
J: TRBJ2-6

CDR3: CASSLLGGAASNEQFF
size: NA
V: TRBV5-4
J: TRBJ2-1

CDR3: CASSPSSTDTQYF
size: NA
V: TRBV19
J: TRBJ2-3

CDR3: CASSFWTGQVGTEAFF
size: NA
V: TRBV7-8
J: TRBJ1-1

CDR3: CASSFRQGFYEQYF
size: NA
V: TRBV7-2
J: TRBJ2-7

CDR3: CASSLGPSGFYNEQFF
size: NA
V: TRBV7-6
J: TRBJ2-1

CDR3: CASSTIFQGRGETQYF
size: NA
V: TRBV14
J: TRBJ2-5

CDR3: CASSEKLPFTGLMDQETQYF
size: NA
V: TRBV6-1
J: TRBJ2-5

CDR3: CASSFGGFNQPQHF
size: NA
V: TRBV5-8
J: TRBJ1-5

CDR3: CASSIRLGRDKVLNTEAFF
size: few
V: TRBV19
J: TRBJ1-1

CDR3: CASGLPAGPSETQYF
size: NA
V: TRBV12-5
J: TRBJ2-5